Below are 3 T cell receptor beta chains sequenced from a single sample in a study of blood T cells in healthy people across ages. PCR was performed a second time for about 6 to 12 cycles using a sample-barcoded 5' primer and a J-beta primer mix. A single record per CDR3 protein comes from TCRdb applying MiXCR to the 5' RACE reads. The data contain about 720,000 distinct CDR3 sequences, just under 25% of them singletons. These same records also appear under a second study, on T cells of mothers and their children.

The specimen was blood. The receptors stem from a boy aged 10-17 years in good health.

This clonotype was picked up a small number of times. The V call is TRBV7-2, the J call TRBJ2-5; tentatively, D is TRBD1 (7 bases). V shed 5 bases and J shed 5 bases, with 15 bases lying between them. This CDR3 spans 14 amino acids. The germline V gene encodes CDR1 SGHTA and CDR2 FQGNSA. In nucleotides, the CDR3 is TGTGCCAGCAGCCCCCAGGGGGGTGGGGAGACCCAGTACTTC. Amino acid sequence: CASSPQGGGETQYF.

This clonotype was seen a few times. The chain couples TRBV7-3 to TRBJ1-1; no reliable D call. Trimming took off 3 bases at V and 3 bases at J, with 17 bases between the two ends. Germline CDR1 and CDR2: SGHTA and FQGTGA. CDR3 length: 16 amino acids. CDR3 bases: TGTGCCAGCAGCTTCAAAGCGGGTTTTAAGGACACTGAAGCTTTCTTT. Protein: CASSFKAGFKDTEAFF. Based on the CDR3 plus reference TRBV7-3 and TRBJ1-1, the full variable domain is GAGVSQTPSNKVTEKGKYVELRCDPISGHTALYWYRQSLGQGPEFLIYFQGTGAADDSGLPNDRFFAVRPEGSVSTLKIQRTERGDSAVYLCASSFKAGFKDTEAFFGQGTRLTVV.

The chain has TRBV7-2 and TRBJ2-7; weak D call: TRBD2 (6 bases). The last part of the DNA fits TRBJ2-5 better; the J call may be wrong. Germline V gene lookup returns CDR1 SGHTA and CDR2 FQGNSA. This CDR3 has 15 amino acids. CDR3 protein: CASSLVGTDQETQYF. The CDR3 DNA reads TGTGCCAGCAGCTTAGTAGGGACTGATCAAGAGACCCAGTACTTC.